The 32 T cell receptor beta chains presented below share a single source sample, sequenced in a study of T cells expressing NK-cell markers. TCRdb re-called the 5' RACE reads, yielding one record per CDR3 amino acid sequence without DNA. The sample has about 540,000 distinct CDR3 sequences; the top ten hold 3.5% to 4.5%. The sample was blood T cells: a sorted CD56 or NKG2C T cell subset, CD4+ or CD8+ T cells, or bulk PBMC T cells (not recorded which). Every receptor here comes from a man in his late teens or twenties in good health.

The chain combines TRBV2 with TRBJ2-1; TCRdb outputs TRBD1, but without DNA this stays unchecked. CDR1 is SNHLY, CDR2 FYNNEI, per germline. The CDR3 covers 13 residues. CDR3 loop: CAIGTGGYNEQFF.

The rearrangement uses TRBV24-1 and TRBJ2-3; no DNA is available, so the TRBD2 call from TCRdb remains unchecked. CDR3 length: 15 amino acids. Germline CDR1 and CDR2: KGHDR and SFDVKD. CDR3 in amino acids: CATKGVAGVADTQYF.

This chain links TRBV4-3 with TRBJ2-1; the D gene TCRdb calls, TRBD1, cannot be checked with no DNA. Germline lookup yields CDR1 LGHNA and CDR2 YSLEER. The CDR3 is made up of 16 amino acids. CDR3 loop: CASSRGDLSSYNEQFF.

This chain links TRBV4-3 with TRBJ1-4. Germline V gene sequence: CDR1 LGHNA, CDR2 YSLEER. This CDR3 spans 15 amino acids. The chain's CDR3 is CASSQGGDGGEKLFF.

The genes are TRBV7-2 and TRBJ2-3; the D gene TCRdb calls, TRBD2, cannot be checked with no DNA. The germline V gene has CDR1 SGHTA and CDR2 FQGNSA. The CDR3 extends over 15 amino acids. The CDR3 loop is CASSLREISADTQYF. Full variable domain (rest looked up from reference TRBV7-2 and TRBJ2-3): GAGVSQSPSNKVTEKGKDVELRCDPISGHTALYWYRQSLGQGLEFLIYFQGNSAPDKSGLPSDRFSAERTGGSVSTLTIQRTQQEDSAVYLCASSLREISADTQYFGPGTRLTVL.

This rearrangement joins TRBV10-3 to TRBJ2-1; as DNA is missing, the TRBD2 call by TCRdb cannot be tested. CDR1 is ENHRY, CDR2 SYGVKD, per germline. This CDR3 has 17 amino acids. CDR3 region: CAISVRAGTSWGNEQFF.

The chain couples TRBV11-2 to TRBJ2-1; the TRBD2 assignment by TCRdb is unverifiable without DNA. Per the germline V gene, CDR1 is SGHAT and CDR2 is FQNNGV. This CDR3 region has 16 residues. The CDR3 region is CASSLGAGGPYNEQFF.

This chain connects TRBV4-2 to TRBJ2-7; with no DNA, the TCRdb D assignment of TRBD1 cannot be verified. The CDR3 runs to 14 residues. Germline lookup yields CDR1 LGHNA and CDR2 YNFKEQ. This CDR3 reads CASSLDTTSYEQYF.

This chain connects TRBV10-3 to TRBJ2-3; TCRdb reports TRBD1, a call that lacks DNA to check it against. The CDR3 has 14 amino acids. Germline values: CDR1 ENHRY, CDR2 SYGVKD. The CDR3 loop reads CAISEPQRGDTQYF.

The rearrangement joins TRBV18 to TRBJ2-1. The germline V gene has CDR1 KGHSH and CDR2 LQKENI. The CDR3 runs 13 residues. The CDR3 spells CASSRIVDNEQFF.

This chain uses TRBV29-1 with TRBJ2-7. Germline V gene lookup returns CDR1 SQVTM and CDR2 ANQGSEA. This CDR3 region has 12 residues. The CDR3 loop reads CSVVGQLYEQYF.

J is TRBJ2-1 and V is TRBV12-3 or TRBV12-4; TCRdb indicates TRBD1, and absent DNA this call remains unverified. The CDR3 covers 13 residues. This CDR3 reads CASSLVRAQEQFF.

The chain employs TRBV10-3 and TRBJ2-7; TCRdb selects TRBD1, and the lack of DNA leaves this call unchecked. Germline lookup yields CDR1 ENHRY and CDR2 SYGVKD. The CDR3 is 17 residues long. This CDR3 reads CAISEPTAPGGPYEQYF.

The chain couples TRBV12-3 or TRBV12-4 to TRBJ1-4; TCRdb's D gene call, TRBD1, goes unchecked for lack of DNA. The length of the CDR3 is 15 residues. The CDR3 loop reads CASSSTTGRNEKLFF.

V is TRBV30 and J is TRBJ1-1. Germline loops: CDR1 GTSNPN, CDR2 SVGIG (reference sequence). The CDR3 is made up of 17 amino acids. CDR3 loop: CAWRRRGGRRMNTEAFF.

V is TRBV20-1 and J is TRBJ2-3; TCRdb's D call, TRBD2, is unchecked because there is no DNA. Germline CDR1 reads DFQATT; CDR2 reads SNEGSKA (reference sequence). The CDR3 contains 13 residues. This CDR3 reads CSARAASGRVVYF.

This sequence joins TRBV5-4 and TRBJ2-7; TCRdb lists TRBD1, though no DNA is available to test this call. Per the germline V gene, CDR1 is SGHNT and CDR2 is YYREEE (reference sequence). This CDR3 is 14 amino acids long. This CDR3 is CASSPRQGAWEQYF.

The chain couples TRBV7-3 to TRBJ2-1. Germline CDR1 reads SGHTA; CDR2 reads FQGTGA. CDR3 length: 16 amino acids. The CDR3 sequence is CASSSRAISSYNEQFF. Complete variable domain (other parts from reference TRBV7-3 and TRBJ2-1): GAGVSQTPSNKVTEKGKYVELRCDPISGHTALYWYRQSLGQGPEFLIYFQGTGAADDSGLPNDRFFAVRPEGSVSTLKIQRTERGDSAVYLCASSSRAISSYNEQFFGPGTRLTVL.

J is TRBJ1-6 and V is TRBV28; TCRdb's assignment of TRBD1 cannot be checked, as there is no DNA. CDR1 MDHEN and CDR2 SYDVKM come from the germline V gene. The CDR3 is 13 residues long. CDR3 amino acids: CASFGGSYSPLHF.

J is TRBJ2-1 and V is TRBV29-1; the D call from TCRdb, TRBD1, cannot be confirmed without DNA. CDR1 and CDR2 from the germline V gene are SQVTM and ANQGSEA. CDR3 size: 13 residues. The CDR3 reads CSVEGAGHNEQFF.

The chain joins TRBV10-3 to TRBJ2-5; TCRdb reports TRBD2, a call that lacks DNA to check it against. There are 13 residues in the CDR3. Germline assignment: CDR1 ENHRY and CDR2 SYGVKD. The CDR3: CAISPPGLATQYF.

The chain's CDR3 is CASSPRLAGGWEQFF. V is TRBV12-3 or TRBV12-4 and J is TRBJ2-1; checking the TCRdb D call of TRBD2 is not possible without DNA. The CDR3 has 15 residues.

This chain links TRBV9 with TRBJ1-2. CDR1 is SGDLS, CDR2 YYNGEE, per germline. The CDR3 runs 14 residues. This CDR3 reads CASSGGHLNYGYTF.

The V call is TRBV6-5, the J call TRBJ1-3. The CDR3 covers 12 residues. CDR1 and CDR2 from the germline V gene are MNHEY and SVGAGI. CDR3 region: CASGGTGNTIYF.

J is TRBJ2-2 and V is TRBV11-3. Germline-derived CDR1 and CDR2 are SGHNT and YENEEA. CDR3 length: 13 amino acids. The CDR3 is CASSLSPTGELFF.

The chain employs TRBV28 and TRBJ2-7; the TCRdb D gene call, TRBD1, has no DNA to confirm it. This CDR3 comprises 17 residues. Germline CDR1 reads MDHEN; CDR2 reads SYDVKM. CDR3 in amino acids: CASSPPLRWTGAEEQYF. Full variable domain (outside the CDR3, taken from reference TRBV28 and TRBJ2-7): DVKVTQSSRYLVKRTGEKVFLECVQDMDHENMFWYRQDPGLGLRLIYFSYDVKMKEKGDIPEGYSVSREKKERFSLILESASTNQTSMYLCASSPPLRWTGAEEQYFGPGTRLTVT.

The chain carries TRBV20-1 and TRBJ2-7; TCRdb outputs TRBD2, but without DNA this stays unchecked. Germline-derived CDR1 and CDR2 are DFQATT and SNEGSKA (reference sequence). CDR3 size: 14 residues. The CDR3 loop reads CSAGGTFGTYEQYF.

J is TRBJ1-5 and V is TRBV6-1; with no DNA, the TCRdb D assignment of TRBD1 cannot be verified. Germline V CDR1 and CDR2: MNHNS, SASEGT. This CDR3 is built from 15 residues. The CDR3 sequence: CASSAGTGENQPQHF.

The chain recombines TRBV7-9 with TRBJ2-2; as DNA is missing, the TRBD1 call by TCRdb cannot be tested. The CDR3 loop spans 15 amino acids. Germline V CDR1 and CDR2: SEHNR, FQNEAQ (reference sequence). The CDR3 spells CASSRAQPNTGELFF.

The chain recombines TRBV6-5 with TRBJ2-3; TCRdb picks TRBD2, but there is no DNA to check that call. Germline V lookup: CDR1 MNHEY, CDR2 SVGAGI. The CDR3 is 17 residues long. The CDR3: CASSYLRRDSNTDTQYF.

This CDR3 is CASSLGRLASYNEQFF. V gene TRBV13 combines with J gene TRBJ2-1. The CDR3 has 16 amino acids. CDR1 is PRHDT, CDR2 FYEKMQ, per germline (reference sequence).

The CDR3 reads CASSLISSRGQRPLARGYTF. This rearrangement joins TRBV12-3 or TRBV12-4 to TRBJ1-2; as DNA is missing, the TRBD1 call by TCRdb cannot be tested. This CDR3 has 20 amino acids.